This entry features one T cell receptor (beta chain) sequence. Its antigen is unknown. The study reverse transcribed the entire isolated RNA, so it sequenced expressed TCRB transcripts. Assay: immunoSEQ multiplex PCR; the TCRdb copy retains only in-frame clones and omits some. The sample includes approximately 250,000 clones, approximately 16% of them seen just once. The CDR3 has 17 residues. V gave up 4 bases and J gave up 0 bases; unmatched junction bases: 6. Germline-derived CDR1 and CDR2 are SEHNR and FQNEAQ (reference sequence). The source of the sample is a study of beta chain features in type 1 diabetes. Whole-study findings and limits: Type 1 diabetes patients showed a moderate but significant shortening of TCRB CDR3s in all four CD4+ subsets.

This sequence was found in a man under 40 with type 1 diabetes. Sample: naive CD4+ T cells from blood. V and J are TRBV7-9 and TRBJ2-1; 10 nucleotides align to TRBD2. This CDR3 is CASSSGLAESSYNEQFF. The CDR3 DNA is TGTGCCAGCAGCTCCGGACTAGCGGAGAGCTCCTACAATGAGCAGTTCTTC.